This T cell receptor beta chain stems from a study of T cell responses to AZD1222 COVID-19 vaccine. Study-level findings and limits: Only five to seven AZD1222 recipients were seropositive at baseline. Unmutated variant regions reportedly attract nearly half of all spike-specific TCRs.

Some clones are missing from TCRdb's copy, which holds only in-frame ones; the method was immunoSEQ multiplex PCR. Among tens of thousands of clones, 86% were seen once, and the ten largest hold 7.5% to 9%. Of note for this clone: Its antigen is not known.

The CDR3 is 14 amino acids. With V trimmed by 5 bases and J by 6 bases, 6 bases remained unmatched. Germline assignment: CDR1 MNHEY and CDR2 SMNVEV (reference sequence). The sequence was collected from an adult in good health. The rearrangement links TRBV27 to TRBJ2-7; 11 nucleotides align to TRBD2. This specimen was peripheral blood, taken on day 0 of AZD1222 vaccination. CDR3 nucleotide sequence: TGTGCCAGCAGTCTAGCGGGAGGTCCGAGCGAGCAGTACTTC. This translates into CASSLAGGPSEQYF.